One sample yielded the 3 T cell receptor beta chains listed below, sequenced in a study of intratumoral heterogeneity in liver cancer. Sequencing used immunoSEQ multiplex PCR; TCRdb keeps in-frame clones, though not all of them. Here the sample spans thousands of clones, approximately 71% being singletons. Tumour samples came from separate, distinct regions of the hepatocellular carcinoma nodule. Sequencing was performed on tumor tissue, taken before any cancer treatment. Source of these receptors: a woman in her sixties or seventies with hepatocellular carcinoma.

The CDR3 loop reads CASSSIRGHYEQYF. The CDR3 DNA follows: TGTGCCAGCAGTTCAATCAGGGGTCACTACGAGCAGTACTTC. The chain carries TRBV6-1 and TRBJ2-7, with D maybe TRBD1 (6 bases). The CDR3 length is 14 residues. V lost 5 bases, J lost 3 bases, and 14 bases lay in between. Germline CDR1 reads MNHNS; CDR2 reads SASEGT.

This chain connects TRBV24-1 to TRBJ2-2, with D possibly called TRBD1 or TRBD2 (5 bases each). V was trimmed by 1 base and J by 2 bases, leaving 7 bases between them. CDR1 and CDR2 from the germline V gene are KGHDR and SFDVKD. The CDR3 is 15 residues long. The CDR3 protein is CATSDLGTNTGELFF. The DNA of the CDR3 is TGTGCCACCAGTGATTTAGGGACCAACACCGGGGAGCTGTTTTTT.

The chain carries TRBV19 and TRBJ1-2; 10 nucleotides match TRBD1. In germline, CDR1 is LNHDA, CDR2 SQIVND (reference sequence). V was pared by 6 bases and J by 4 bases, with 8 bases of the junction left unmatched. The CDR3 consists of 15 residues. The CDR3 DNA reads TGTGCCAGTAGCACGGGGACAGGGGATCCCTATGGCTACACCTTC. Translated: CASSTGTGDPYGYTF.